What follows are 27 T cell receptor beta chains derived from one specimen sequenced in a study of T cell responses to AZD1222 COVID-19 vaccine. Profiling relied on immunoSEQ multiplex PCR, and the TCRdb table lists in-frame clones only, not all of them. This sample has 150,000 to 200,000 clones, with over 85% found just once. This sample comprised peripheral blood, obtained 28 days after the second dose of the MenACWY control vaccine. These receptors were obtained from an adult who received the MenACWY meningococcal vaccine as a control.

The chain is built from TRBV19 and TRBJ1-4; D may be TRBD1 (5 bases). The CDR3 runs to 17 residues. The V gene lost 3 bases and the J gene lost 8 bases, with 22 bases spanning the gap. CDR1 and CDR2 from the germline V gene are LNHDA and SQIVND (reference sequence). The CDR3 bases are TGTGCCAGTAGTATTCCCGGCCCGACAGCCTTCTCAGAAAAACTGTTTTTT. This gives the protein CASSIPGPTAFSEKLFF.

The gene calls are TRBV7-2 and TRBJ2-7, with 7 bases matching TRBD2. The junction had 3 bases not matched to a gene; V was cut back by 2 bases and J by 2 bases. Germline CDR1 is SGHTA and CDR2 is FQGNSA. The CDR3 has 14 amino acids. CDR3 sequence: CASSLLLATYEQYF. The CDR3 bases are TGTGCCAGCAGCTTATTACTAGCGACCTACGAGCAGTACTTC.

This CDR3 is CASSEYGGPGQPQHF. The CDR3 DNA is TGTGCCAGCAGTGAATATGGGGGTCCGGGTCAGCCCCAGCATTTT. This rearrangement joins TRBV6-1 to TRBJ1-5, with D perhaps matching TRBD1 (5 bases). With 2 bases removed from V and 6 bases from J, the gap between germline ends came to 14 bases. The CDR3 has 15 amino acids. The germline V gene has CDR1 MNHNS and CDR2 SASEGT.

The V gene is TRBV2, the J gene TRBJ1-1; TRBD1 matches at 10 bases. With 4 bases clipped from V and 7 bases from J, the junction kept 3 bases outside the gene matches. Germline lookup yields CDR1 SNHLY and CDR2 FYNNEI. The CDR3 contains 13 residues. CDR3 region: CASSGGQGGEAFF. The CDR3 nucleotides read TGTGCCAGCAGTGGCGGACAGGGGGGTGAAGCTTTCTTT.

The rearrangement links TRBV5-1 to TRBJ1-1, with D tentatively TRBD1 (5 bases). Germline V gene data show CDR1 as SGHRS and CDR2 as YFSETQ. This CDR3 is built from 15 residues. Trimming left V 3 bases short and J 1 base short, with 13 bases between. CDR3 loop: CASSWGDGRNTEAFF. CDR3 DNA sequence: TGCGCCAGCAGCTGGGGGGACGGGAGGAACACTGAAGCTTTCTTT.

The CDR3, as DNA: TGTGCCAGCAGTGAATCCCAGAAGACCGGGGAGCTGTTTTTT. Its translation: CASSESQKTGELFF. This sequence joins TRBV6-4 and TRBJ2-2; D is unresolved. The CDR3 extends over 14 amino acids. The V and J ends lost 3 bases and 5 bases respectively, with 10 bases between them. Germline CDR1 and CDR2: MRHNA and SNTAGT.

This clone was recorded only once. The V call is TRBV24-1, the J call TRBJ2-1; 9 positions match TRBD1. Germline loops: CDR1 KGHDR, CDR2 SFDVKD. V was clipped by 3 bases and J by 0 bases; unmatched bases: 2. CDR3 length: 16 amino acids. The CDR3 DNA sequence: TGTGCCACCAGTGATGGGACAGGGAGCTCCTACAATGAGCAGTTCTTC. Amino acids: CATSDGTGSSYNEQFF.

The rearrangement links TRBV11-2 to TRBJ2-3; D remains ambiguous. This CDR3 is 11 amino acids long. Trimming shortened V by 8 bases and J by 8 bases, and 11 bases separated the two germline ends. Germline assignment: CDR1 SGHAT and CDR2 FQNNGV. CDR3 nucleotides: TGTGCCAGCGCGGATTTGCGTACGCAGTATTTT. This translates into CASADLRTQYF.

V gene TRBV2 combines with J gene TRBJ1-2; D is undetermined. Germline V gene sequence: CDR1 SNHLY, CDR2 FYNNEI. Between the trimmed V and J ends, which lost 3 bases and 3 bases, there was a span of 14 bases. CDR3 length equals 15 residues. CDR3 DNA: TGTGCCAGCAGTGAGCACCGCCCCGAGGACTATGGCTACACCTTC. Translation: CASSEHRPEDYGYTF.

This chain joins TRBV30 and TRBJ1-2; D is unclear. This CDR3 spans 12 amino acids. Deletions cut 5 bases from V and 2 bases from J, with 9 bases between. Germline CDR1 is GTSNPN and CDR2 is SVGIG (reference sequence). As DNA, the CDR3 is TGTGCCTGGCTCGGAGGGAACTATGGCTACACCTTC. It is translated as CAWLGGNYGYTF.

This chain uses TRBV5-6 with TRBJ1-2, with 10 bases lining up with TRBD1. CDR1 is SGHDT, CDR2 YYEEEE, per germline. The CDR3 extends over 14 amino acids. J lost 6 bases, V lost 4 bases, and 6 bases had no gene match. The CDR3 here is CASSTDRGLNGYTF. The CDR3 region has the DNA TGTGCCAGCAGCACCGACAGGGGGCTTAATGGCTACACCTTC.

The sample holds one count of this clone. V and J are TRBV19 and TRBJ1-6; 8 bases are a match to TRBD1. CDR3 length: 15 residues. J gave up 6 bases and V 6 bases, and 7 bases lay outside the gene matches. Germline V lookup: CDR1 LNHDA, CDR2 SQIVND (reference sequence). As DNA, the CDR3 is TGTGCCAGTAGAACCCCAGGGGGCTCTAATTCACCCCTCCACTTT. As protein: CASRTPGGSNSPLHF.

The rearrangement uses TRBV27 and TRBJ1-1; D is unresolved. With 6 bases removed from V and 0 bases from J, the gap between germline ends came to 8 bases. CDR1 is MNHEY and CDR2 is SMNVEV in the germline V gene (reference sequence). This CDR3 contains 13 residues. The CDR3 protein is CASSHGVNTEAFF. Written as DNA, the CDR3 is TGTGCCAGCAGCCACGGGGTGAACACTGAAGCTTTCTTT.

The rearrangement links TRBV7-2 to TRBJ1-6; 8 nucleotides line up with TRBD1. CDR3 length: 13 amino acids. J was trimmed by 10 bases and V by 6 bases; bases with no gene match: 5. Germline V gene sequence: CDR1 SGHTA, CDR2 FQGNSA. The DNA of the CDR3 is TGTGCCAGCAGTGGACAGGGTGGCTCACCCCTCCACTTT. Its protein product is CASSGQGGSPLHF. Complete variable domain (other parts from reference TRBV7-2 and TRBJ1-6): GAGVSQSPSNKVTEKGKDVELRCDPISGHTALYWYRQSLGQGLEFLIYFQGNSAPDKSGLPSDRFSAERTGGSVSTLTIQRTQQEDSAVYLCASSGQGGSPLHFGNGTRLTVT.

This clone came up a few times. The V call is TRBV11-2, the J call TRBJ1-1; D unclear. V dropped 1 base and J dropped 5 bases, with 14 bases sitting between them. Germline CDR1 is SGHAT and CDR2 is FQNNGV. This CDR3 comprises 15 residues. The CDR3 coding sequence is TGTGCCAGCAGCTTAGTGCAGGTACCGAGAACTGAAGCTTTCTTT. Translated: CASSLVQVPRTEAFF.

This clone showed up just a few times. The chain is built from TRBV13 and TRBJ2-2; 7 bases align to TRBD1. The length of the CDR3 is 15 residues. Germline loops: CDR1 PRHDT, CDR2 FYEKMQ (reference sequence). The V segment lost 5 bases and the J segment 5 bases; nucleotides outside the gene matches: 8. CDR3 DNA: TGTGCCAGCAGCCCGCAAAACAGGGGTACCGGGGAGCTGTTTTTT. Translated: CASSPQNRGTGELFF.

The rearrangement links TRBV27 to TRBJ2-1; possible D gene TRBD2, 5 bases. The CDR3 has 20 amino acids. The V gene's germline CDR1 is MNHEY and CDR2 SMNVEV (reference sequence). Trimming took 8 bases from V and 0 from J, leaving 29 bases between them. Here the CDR3 DNA reads TGTGCCAGCTCAACCTCAGCAGCACCTCCAGAGGGCCGCTCCTACAATGAGCAGTTCTTC. The encoded protein is CASSTSAAPPEGRSYNEQFF.

Only a few counts were recorded for this clone. The chain links TRBV7-2 to TRBJ1-6; 7 bases are a match to TRBD1. The CDR3 is made up of 16 amino acids. With V trimmed by 1 base and J by 10 bases, 10 bases remained unmatched. Germline CDR1 SGHTA, CDR2 FQGNSA. The CDR3 protein is CASSLGGTVTISPLHF. CDR3 sequence (DNA): TGTGCCAGCAGCTTAGGCGGGACAGTTACAATATCACCCCTCCACTTT.

The chain combines TRBV29-1 with TRBJ2-1, with D unresolved. This CDR3 has 13 residues. Per the germline V gene, CDR1 is SQVTM and CDR2 is ANQGSEA. The V gene lost 5 bases and the J gene lost 7 bases, with 15 bases spanning the gap. The CDR3 region is CSVSMSLKNEQFF. CDR3 sequence (DNA): TGCAGCGTTTCGATGAGTTTGAAAAATGAGCAGTTCTTC.

This clone showed up just once. J is TRBJ2-3 and V is TRBV4-1; D unclear. With 4 bases removed from V and 3 bases from J, the gap between germline ends came to 5 bases. The germline gives CDR1 MGHRA, CDR2 YSYEKL. The CDR3 spans 12 residues. The CDR3 coding sequence is TGCGCCAGCAGCCCTTTTACAGATACGCAGTATTTT. Encoded protein: CASSPFTDTQYF.

The chain combines TRBV28 with TRBJ2-2; 7 positions match TRBD1. Germline CDR1 reads MDHEN; CDR2 reads SYDVKM. V lost 7 bases, J lost 1 base, and 3 bases stayed unmatched. The CDR3 contains 14 residues. The CDR3 loop is CASKGTVNTGELFF. CDR3 coding DNA: TGTGCCAGCAAGGGGACAGTGAACACCGGGGAGCTGTTTTTT. Full variable domain (outside the CDR3, taken from reference TRBV28 and TRBJ2-2): DVKVTQSSRYLVKRTGEKVFLECVQDMDHENMFWYRQDPGLGLRLIYFSYDVKMKEKGDIPEGYSVSREKKERFSLILESASTNQTSMYLCASKGTVNTGELFFGEGSRLTVL.

The rearrangement links TRBV6-5 to TRBJ2-7; D unclear. V lost 0 bases and J lost 9, with 12 bases in between. Germline-derived CDR1 and CDR2 are MNHEY and SVGAGI. The CDR3 loop spans 13 amino acids. The chain's CDR3 is CASSYSGRPGQYF. The CDR3 nucleotides are TGTGCCAGCAGTTACTCGGGCAGGCCAGGGCAGTACTTC.

DNA of the CDR3: TGTGCCAGCAGCTCCGGGACAGGGGGTTACGAGCAGTACTTC. As protein: CASSSGTGGYEQYF. The chain carries TRBV5-6 and TRBJ2-7; 11 bases map to TRBD1. In germline, CDR1 is SGHDT, CDR2 YYEEEE. The ends lost 3 bases at V and 4 bases at J; junction bases unmatched: 3. There are 14 residues in the CDR3.

This chain connects TRBV19 to TRBJ1-1, with no clear D. Germline V lookup: CDR1 LNHDA, CDR2 SQIVND (reference sequence). Trimming shortened V by 7 bases and J by 1 base, and 13 bases separated the two germline ends. The CDR3 spans 14 residues. The CDR3 sequence is CASNMGRGNTEAFF. The CDR3 DNA follows: TGTGCCAGTAATATGGGTCGTGGGAACACTGAAGCTTTCTTT.

CDR3 amino acids: CASSQDLGSPGNTIYF. CDR3 in DNA: TGTGCCAGCAGCCAAGATCTTGGGTCTCCTGGAAACACCATATATTTT. The chain recombines TRBV3-1 (or the pseudogene TRBV3-2) with TRBJ1-3; D is ambiguous. The V and J ends lost 0 bases and 2 bases respectively, with 11 bases between them. Germline CDR1 reads LGHDT; CDR2 reads YNNKEL (reference sequence). The CDR3 has 16 residues.

The J gene is TRBJ2-4, the V gene TRBV6-2 or TRBV6-3; the D gene is possibly TRBD1 (5 bases). This CDR3 region has 16 residues. Per germline, CDR1 MNHEY and CDR2 SVGEGT. The V gene lost 0 bases and the J gene lost 0 bases, with 9 bases spanning the gap. CDR3 DNA sequence: TGTGCCAGCAGTTACTCGAAGGGGTTAGCCAAAAACATTCAGTACTTC. It codes for CASSYSKGLAKNIQYF.

The chain is built from TRBV30 and TRBJ1-5; possible D gene TRBD1, 6 bases. Germline CDR1 is GTSNPN and CDR2 is SVGIG (reference sequence). The CDR3 extends over 13 amino acids. With 2 bases removed from V and 5 bases from J, the gap between germline ends came to 10 bases. The CDR3 protein is CAWSPNRDQPQHF. The CDR3 DNA sequence: TGTGCCTGGAGTCCAAACAGGGATCAGCCCCAGCATTTT.